This TCR beta chain was sequenced in a study of vaccination and CD4 T cells after COVID-19. Study details: Typically, post-vaccine samples were obtained a median roughly 70 days after dose two, within a range of 14 to 241. Each control was exposed to a CEFX pool, an HIV-1 Nef pool, or no peptide at all.

Germline V CDR1 and CDR2: SGHTA, FQGNSA. The CDR3 runs to 13 residues. Between the trimmed V and J ends, which lost 0 bases and 5 bases, there was a span of 7 bases. There are a few counts of this clonotype. Its target is not known. Study results and limitations: A nonsignificant median increase from about 20 to 38 SARS-CoV-2-reactive clonotypes was observed.

Sequencing of the DNA from cultured CD4+ T cells was carried out with the Oncomine TCR Beta short-read assay. TCRdb independently ran MiXCR on the PCR reads; one entry per CDR3 protein. The sample includes roughly 13,000 distinct CDR3 sequences, less than 30% of them seen just once. Documented treatment: roughly 11-day PBMC culture with coronavirus spike peptide pools or control peptides (ViraFEST assay). Before TCRs were sequenced, ViraFEST expanded antigen-specific T cells with peptide pools. The source of this sequence is a human donor who received a COVID-19 vaccine. The chain recombines TRBV7-2 with TRBJ2-5; no firm D call. Sequences were derived from CD4+ T cells from blood, cultured in vitro, sampled before SARS-CoV-2 vaccination. The CDR3: CASSLARIETQYF. In DNA, the CDR3 is TGTGCCAGCAGCTTAGCCCGGATTGAGACCCAGTACTTC.